The T cell receptor (beta chain) under discussion was sequenced for a study of T-cell reconstitution after alpha-beta-depleted transplantation in children. It was with unique molecular identifiers that the TCRbeta library was prepared. TCRdb redid the calling of the PCR reads with MiXCR, one entry per CDR3 protein. The sample yields hundreds of thousands of distinct CDR3 sequences, around 16% seen once. This clonotype appeared many times. The starting material was PBMCs from the stem cell graft donor, obtained from the stem cell graft. The sequence was obtained from a human donor who donated a stem cell graft to a child with acute myeloid leukemia.

The DNA for the CDR3 is TGTGCCAGCAGCTTGAACGGAGGCTACACCTTC. It specifies CASSLNGGYTF. This chain joins TRBV5-6 and TRBJ1-2, with D unclear. Looked up from germline, CDR1 is SGHDT and CDR2 is YYEEEE. Trimming pared 1 base from V and 8 bases from J, leaving 6 bases between. The CDR3 contains 11 residues.